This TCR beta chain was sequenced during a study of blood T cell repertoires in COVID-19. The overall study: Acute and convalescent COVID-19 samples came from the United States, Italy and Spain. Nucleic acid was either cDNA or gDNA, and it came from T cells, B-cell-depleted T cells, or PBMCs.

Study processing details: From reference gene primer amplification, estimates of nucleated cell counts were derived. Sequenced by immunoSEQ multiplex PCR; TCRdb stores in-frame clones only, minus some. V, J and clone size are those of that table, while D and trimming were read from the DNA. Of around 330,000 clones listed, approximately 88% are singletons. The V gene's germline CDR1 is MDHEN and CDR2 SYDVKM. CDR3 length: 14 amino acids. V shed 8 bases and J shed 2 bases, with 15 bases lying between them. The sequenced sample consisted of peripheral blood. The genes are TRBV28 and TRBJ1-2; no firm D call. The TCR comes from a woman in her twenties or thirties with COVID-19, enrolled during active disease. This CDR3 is CASLRSPRNYGYTF. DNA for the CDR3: TGTGCCAGCCTACGGAGCCCAAGAAACTATGGCTACACCTTC.